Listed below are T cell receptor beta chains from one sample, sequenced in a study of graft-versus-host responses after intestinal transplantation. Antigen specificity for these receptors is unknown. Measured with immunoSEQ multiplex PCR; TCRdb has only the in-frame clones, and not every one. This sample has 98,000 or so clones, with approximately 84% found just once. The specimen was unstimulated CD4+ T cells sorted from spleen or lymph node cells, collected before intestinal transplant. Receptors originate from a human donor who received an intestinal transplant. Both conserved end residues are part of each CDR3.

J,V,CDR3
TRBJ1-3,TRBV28,CASSSGPGGGNTIYF
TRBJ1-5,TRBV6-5,CASRYLDQPQHF
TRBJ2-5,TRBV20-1,CSARGETQYF
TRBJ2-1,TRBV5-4,CASSLLAGSYNEQFF
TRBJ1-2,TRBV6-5,CASSPGGGNGYTF
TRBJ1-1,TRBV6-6,CASSYSAALAFF
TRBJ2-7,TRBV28,CASSHPFEGTYEQYF
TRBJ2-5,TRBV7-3,CASSPQRQETQYF
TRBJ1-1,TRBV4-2,CASSHVERSKAFF
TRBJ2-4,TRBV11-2,CASSVTAGGGNIQYF
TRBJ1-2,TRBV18,CASSPTGQGDGYTF
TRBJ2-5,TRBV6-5,CASSDGYQETQYF
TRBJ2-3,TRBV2,CAIGRAASTDTQYF
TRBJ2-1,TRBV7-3,CASSLTSSLGDEQFF
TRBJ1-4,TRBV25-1,CASRGDKVVAEKLFF
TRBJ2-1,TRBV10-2,CASKDLGLDRNEQFF
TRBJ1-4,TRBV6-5,CASSRTATNEKLFF
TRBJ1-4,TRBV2,CASYDRTGGEKLFF
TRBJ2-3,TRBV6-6,CASSGRGGGNTDTQYF
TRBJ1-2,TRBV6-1,CASRAGDYGYTF
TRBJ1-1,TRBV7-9,CASSSRRVNTEAFF
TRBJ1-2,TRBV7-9,CASSLTPSGYGYTF
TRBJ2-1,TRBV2,CASSAPLGAGGPWSEQFF
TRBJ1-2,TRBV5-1,CASSPDRISVYGYTF
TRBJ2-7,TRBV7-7,CASSPYGAGGSYEQYF
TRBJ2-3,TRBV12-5,CASGLVLASLRTDTQYF
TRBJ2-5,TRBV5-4,CASSLVAGARTQYF
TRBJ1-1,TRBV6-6,CASSPKLNTEAFF
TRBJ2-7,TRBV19,CASSPQPTSGPYEQYF
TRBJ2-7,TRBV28,CASSSPPGQGGTYEQYF
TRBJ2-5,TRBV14,CASSQLGGETQYF
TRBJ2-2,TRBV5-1,CASSRGTGELFF
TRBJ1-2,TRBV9,CASSWGQGDYGYTF